This TCR beta chain came from a study of human T cells and chemical hapten exposure. It was the library that attached unique molecular identifiers to individual cDNA molecules. TCRdb re-analysed the RACE reads in MiXCR, keeping a single row per CDR3 protein. This table has about 39,000 distinct CDR3 sequences, roughly 12% appearing once. Germline V gene data show CDR1 as MDHEN and CDR2 as SYDVKM. Germline trimming cut 5 bases from V and 3 bases from J; bases unmatched to any gene: 7. The CDR3 runs 14 residues. This clonotype was observed many times. Time point denoted: patch test 3, about 24 weeks after DPC sensitization. Treatment: therapeutic diphenylcyclopropenone sensitization with weekly scalp DPC. From whole blood left unfractionated, total RNA was extracted. Blood was collected ahead of every patch test applied.

The source was whole blood, collected in connection with sensitization to the hapten diphenylcyclopropenone (DPC). This receptor was identified in a woman in her 40s with alopecia areata. Some clones in this sample may be carry-over from other donors' samples. The chain links TRBV28 to TRBJ2-7; 7 bases align to TRBD1. The CDR3 DNA follows: TGTGCCAGCAGTAAACAGGGGTTTAGCTACGAGCAGTACTTC. Protein: CASSKQGFSYEQYF.